These 4 T cell receptor beta chains originate from one sample sequenced in a study of Graves' ophthalmopathy and Graves' hyperthyroidism. TCR beta CDR3 amplification used RNA transcripts. The first-round RT-PCR employed HTBI primers together with the Qiagen OneStep RT-PCR kit. A multiplex PCR was then performed as the second round. TCRdb re-called the multiplex PCR reads with MiXCR, one entry per CDR3 protein. The sample lists 600,000 to 650,000 distinct CDR3 sequences, over 20% occurring once. Sample: peripheral blood. The origin of the receptors is a woman aged 18-29 years with stable Graves' hyperthyroidism. Some clones in this sample may be carry-over from other donors' samples.

The V call is TRBV6-1, the J call TRBJ1-5, with TRBD1 matching over 8 bases. V lost 8 bases to trimming and J lost 7 bases; unmatched junction nucleotides: 10. There are 14 residues in the CDR3. Germline V gene sequence: CDR1 MNHNS, CDR2 SASEGT. The CDR3 nucleotides are TGTGCCAGCTCCCGGACAGGGTGGGGACAGCCCCAGCATTTT. This encodes CASSRTGWGQPQHF.

The J gene is TRBJ1-2, the V gene TRBV6-1; 8 bases align to TRBD1. Looked up from germline, CDR1 is MNHNS and CDR2 is SASEGT. CDR3 length: 15 residues. V trimming: 3 bases; J trimming: 2 bases; junction bases outside the gene matches: 5. CDR3 sequence reads: CASSEGTGDNYGYTF. The CDR3 bases are TGTGCCAGCAGTGAGGGGACAGGCGACAACTATGGCTACACCTTC.

This clonotype was seen a handful of times. This chain links TRBV7-7 with TRBJ2-2; no clear D. V was clipped by 1 base and J by 0 bases, with 9 bases between them. The germline V gene encodes CDR1 SSHAT and CDR2 FNYEAQ (reference sequence). The CDR3 consists of 16 residues. The CDR3 nucleotides read TGTGCCAGCAGCTTAGATTGGGCCTCGAACACCGGGGAGCTGTTTTTT. Its protein is CASSLDWASNTGELFF. The variable domain in full, with the rest retrieved from reference TRBV7-7 and TRBJ2-2, is GAGVSQSPRYKVTKRGQDVTLRCDPISSHATLYWYQQALGQGPEFLTYFNYEAQPDKSGLPSDRFSAERPEGSISTLTIQRTEQRDSAMYRCASSLDWASNTGELFFGEGSRLTVL.

This chain uses TRBV28 with TRBJ1-2; TRBD1 matches at 8 bases. Germline values: CDR1 MDHEN, CDR2 SYDVKM. The CDR3 has 13 residues. Trimming took 5 bases from V and 8 from J; bases not matched to a gene: 7. CDR3 protein: CASSLRGQEGYTF. For the CDR3, the DNA is TGTGCCAGCAGTCTCAGGGGGCAGGAGGGCTACACCTTC.